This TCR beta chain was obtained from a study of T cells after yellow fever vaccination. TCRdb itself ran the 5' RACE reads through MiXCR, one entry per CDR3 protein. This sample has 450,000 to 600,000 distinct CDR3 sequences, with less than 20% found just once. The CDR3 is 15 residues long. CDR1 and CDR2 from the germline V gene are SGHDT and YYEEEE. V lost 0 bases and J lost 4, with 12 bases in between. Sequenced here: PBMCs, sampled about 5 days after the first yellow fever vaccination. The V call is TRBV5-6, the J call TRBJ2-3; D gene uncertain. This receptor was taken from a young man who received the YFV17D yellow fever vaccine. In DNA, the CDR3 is TGTGCCAGCAGCTTGGTCTTAATTACCCCAGATACGCAGTATTTT. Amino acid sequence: CASSLVLITPDTQYF.